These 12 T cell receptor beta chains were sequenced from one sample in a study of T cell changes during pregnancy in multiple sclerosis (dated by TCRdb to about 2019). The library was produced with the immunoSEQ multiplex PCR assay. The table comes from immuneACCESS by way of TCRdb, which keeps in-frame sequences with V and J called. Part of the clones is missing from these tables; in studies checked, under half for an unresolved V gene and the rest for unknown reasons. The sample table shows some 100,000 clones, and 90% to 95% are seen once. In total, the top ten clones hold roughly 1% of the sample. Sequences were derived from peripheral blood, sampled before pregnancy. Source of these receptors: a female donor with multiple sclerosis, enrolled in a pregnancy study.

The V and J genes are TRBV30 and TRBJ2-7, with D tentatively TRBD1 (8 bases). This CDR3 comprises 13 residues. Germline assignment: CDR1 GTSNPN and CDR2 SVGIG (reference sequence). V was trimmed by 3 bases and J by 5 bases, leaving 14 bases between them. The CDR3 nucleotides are TGTGCCTGGAGCCGGACAGGGAGGGACGAGCAGTACTTC. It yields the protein CAWSRTGRDEQYF.

CDR3 sequence: CAWALADNEQFF. In DNA, the CDR3 is TGTGCCTGGGCACTAGCGGACAATGAGCAGTTCTTC. The rearrangement links TRBV30 to TRBJ2-1; TRBD2 matches 8 bases. This CDR3 is built from 12 residues. Germline CDR1 reads GTSNPN; CDR2 reads SVGIG (reference sequence). V was clipped by 5 bases and J by 5 bases; unmatched bases: 2.

In DNA form, the CDR3 reads TGTGCCAGCAGCCGGGGTGGACAGGGTCCTGGGTACGAGCAGTACTTC. It translates to CASSRGGQGPGYEQYF. The chain couples TRBV14 to TRBJ2-7; 8 nucleotides match TRBD1. The V gene's germline CDR1 is SGHDN and CDR2 FVKESK. This CDR3 region has 16 residues. Trimming removed 4 bases from V and 4 bases from J; junction bases left unmatched: 12. Filled out from reference TRBV14 and TRBJ2-7, the complete variable domain reads EAGVTQFPSHSVIEKGQTVTLRCDPISGHDNLYWYRRVMGKEIKFLLHFVKESKQDESGMPNNRFLAERTGGTYSTLKVQPAELEDSGVYFCASSRGGQGPGYEQYFGPGTRLTVT.

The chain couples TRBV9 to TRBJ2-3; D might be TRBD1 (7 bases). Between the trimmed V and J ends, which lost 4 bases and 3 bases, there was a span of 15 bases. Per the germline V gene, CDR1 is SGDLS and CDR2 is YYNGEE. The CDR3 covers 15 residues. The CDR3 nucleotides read TGTGCCAGCAGCTCGGAGGGGGCCAGAACAGATACGCAGTATTTT. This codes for CASSSEGARTDTQYF.

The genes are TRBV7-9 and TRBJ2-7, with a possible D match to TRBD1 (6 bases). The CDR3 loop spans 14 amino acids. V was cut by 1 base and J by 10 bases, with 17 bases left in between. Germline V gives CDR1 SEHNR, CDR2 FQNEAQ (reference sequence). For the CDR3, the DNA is TGTGCCAGCAGCTTAGAGGCACAGGGCTCGCGACAGTACTTC. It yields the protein CASSLEAQGSRQYF.

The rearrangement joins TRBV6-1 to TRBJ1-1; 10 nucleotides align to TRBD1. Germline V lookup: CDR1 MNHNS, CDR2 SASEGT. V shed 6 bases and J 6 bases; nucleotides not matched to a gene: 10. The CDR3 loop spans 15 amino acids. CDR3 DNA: TGTGCCAGCAGCAAATTATCCGGGACAGGGGCTGAAGCTTTCTTT. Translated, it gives CASSKLSGTGAEAFF.

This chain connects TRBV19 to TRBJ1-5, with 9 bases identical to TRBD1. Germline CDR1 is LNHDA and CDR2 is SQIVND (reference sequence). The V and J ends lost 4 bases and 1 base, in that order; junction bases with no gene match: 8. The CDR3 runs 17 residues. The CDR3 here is CASSTWGQGGSNQPQHF. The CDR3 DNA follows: TGTGCCAGTAGTACGTGGGGACAGGGTGGGAGCAATCAGCCCCAGCATTTT.

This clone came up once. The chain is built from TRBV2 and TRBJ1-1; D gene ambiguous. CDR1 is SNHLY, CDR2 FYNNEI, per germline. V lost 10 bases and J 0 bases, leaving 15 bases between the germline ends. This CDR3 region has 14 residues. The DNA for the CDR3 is TGTGCCACCTCAATCGAGGCGTTGAACACTGAAGCTTTCTTT. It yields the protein CATSIEALNTEAFF.

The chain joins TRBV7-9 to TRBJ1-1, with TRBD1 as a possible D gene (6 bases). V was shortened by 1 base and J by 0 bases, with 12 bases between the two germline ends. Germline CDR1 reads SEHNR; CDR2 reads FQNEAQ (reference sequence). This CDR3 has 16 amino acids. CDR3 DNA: TGTGCCAGCAGCTTAGGGGAGGGGGGCTTGAACACTGAAGCTTTCTTT. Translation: CASSLGEGGLNTEAFF.

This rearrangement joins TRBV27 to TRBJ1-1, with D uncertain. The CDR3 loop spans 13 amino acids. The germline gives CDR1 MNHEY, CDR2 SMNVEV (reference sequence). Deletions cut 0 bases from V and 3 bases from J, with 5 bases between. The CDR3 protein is CASSLSAYTEAFF. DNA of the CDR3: TGTGCCAGCAGTTTATCGGCATACACTGAAGCTTTCTTT.

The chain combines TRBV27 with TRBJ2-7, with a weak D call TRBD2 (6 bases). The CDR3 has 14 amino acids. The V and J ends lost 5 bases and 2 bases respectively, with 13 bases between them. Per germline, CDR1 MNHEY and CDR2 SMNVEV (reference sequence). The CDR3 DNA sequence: TGTGCCAGCAGTCTAGTAGGGAGGCCCTACGAGCAGTACTTC. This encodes CASSLVGRPYEQYF.

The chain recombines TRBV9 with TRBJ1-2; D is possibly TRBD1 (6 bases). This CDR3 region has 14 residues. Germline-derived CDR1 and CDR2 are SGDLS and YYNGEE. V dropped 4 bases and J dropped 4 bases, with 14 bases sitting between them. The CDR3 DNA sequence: TGTGCCAGCAGCACCGCAGGGGCTGGCTATGGCTACACCTTC. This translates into CASSTAGAGYGYTF.